The clone carrying this T cell receptor beta chain was picked up a small number of times. Its matching antigen is unknown. This record belongs to a study of T cells in Graves' hyperthyroidism and ophthalmopathy. Findings and limits, study-wide: Among thyroid clonotypes expanded above 0.001, most also appeared in blood.

Amplification of TCR beta CDR3 regions used RNA as the template. The primer set for the first-round RT-PCR of the TCR CDR3 was HTBI. One entry per CDR3 protein results from TCRdb running MiXCR on the multiplex PCR reads. The table lists about 96,000 distinct CDR3 sequences, 51% of them singletons. Criteria for exclusion of patients were uncontrolled infection, other autoimmune disease, pregnancy or lactation. In making diagnoses, clinical symptoms, serum thyroxine and TRAb, thyroid ultrasound and orbital computed tomography were all used. Isolation of PBMCs was performed on around 9.7 ml fresh peripheral blood. What was sequenced was blood. This TCR came from a woman between 40 and 55 years old with Graves' hyperthyroidism.

CDR3 DNA sequence: TGTGCCAGCAGTTACTCGATCCAGGGTGAGAACACTGAAGCTTTCTTT. Its protein product is CASSYSIQGENTEAFF. The genes are TRBV6-2 or TRBV6-3 and TRBJ1-1; D possibly corresponds to TRBD1 (5 bases). From germline, CDR1 is MNHEY and CDR2 SVGEGT. V was clipped by 0 bases and J by 1 base, with 12 bases between them. The CDR3 has 16 residues.